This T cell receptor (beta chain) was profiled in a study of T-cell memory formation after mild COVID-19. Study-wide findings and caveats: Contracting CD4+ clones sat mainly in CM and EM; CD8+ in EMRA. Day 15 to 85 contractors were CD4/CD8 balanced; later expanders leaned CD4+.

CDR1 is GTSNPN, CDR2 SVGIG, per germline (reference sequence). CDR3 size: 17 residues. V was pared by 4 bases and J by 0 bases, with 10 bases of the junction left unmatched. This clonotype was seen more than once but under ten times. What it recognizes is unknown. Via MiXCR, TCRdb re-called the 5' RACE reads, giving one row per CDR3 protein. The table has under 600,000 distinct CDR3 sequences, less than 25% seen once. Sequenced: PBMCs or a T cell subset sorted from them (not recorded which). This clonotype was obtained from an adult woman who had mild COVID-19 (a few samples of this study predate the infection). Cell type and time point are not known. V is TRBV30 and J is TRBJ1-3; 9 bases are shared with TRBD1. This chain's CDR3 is CAWTLTGGSHSGNTIYF. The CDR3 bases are TGTGCCTGGACTCTAACAGGGGGCTCCCACTCTGGAAACACCATATATTTT.